The present T cell receptor (beta chain) was sequenced within a study of blood T cell repertoires in COVID-19. The germline gives CDR1 SGHRS, CDR2 YFSETQ. Trimming removed 4 bases from V and 6 bases from J; junction bases left unmatched: 7. The CDR3 has 13 amino acids. Using immunoSEQ multiplex PCR, the repertoire was profiled, and TCRdb retains in-frame clones only, with some absent. The table has 62,000 or so clones, around 82% seen once; the top ten hold 13% to 15%. The sample comprised peripheral blood. V and J are TRBV5-1 and TRBJ2-7; 7 nucleotides match TRBD2. This receptor was taken from a man in his sixties with COVID-19, enrolled during active disease. This chain's CDR3 is CASSGREGGEQYF. Here the CDR3 DNA reads TGCGCCAGCAGCGGGAGGGAAGGAGGCGAGCAGTACTTC.